This record looks at one T cell receptor (beta chain) sequence and its context. The antigen remains unidentified. These data come from a study of T cell repertoires in cytomegalovirus infection. The wider study: Matching HLA type, along with CMV infection, was indicated by public TCR beta signatures.

Looked up from germline, CDR1 is LNHNV and CDR2 is YYDKDF (reference sequence). The CDR3 has 15 amino acids. Trimming took 0 bases from V and 6 from J, leaving 13 bases between them. Study-wide points: HLA-C-restricted CMV clonotypes gave the most frequent clonotype in two of eight donors. Cumulative frequency (of public TCR beta family members) identified carriers of CMV plus the relevant HLA.

A single record per CDR3 protein comes from TCRdb applying MiXCR to the reads. This table holds around 800,000 distinct CDR3 sequences, approximately 32% found once. The genes are TRBV15 and TRBJ2-3; either TRBD1 or TRBD2 may supply D (5 bases each). The TCR originated in a human donor in good health (CMV status not recorded). Some clones in this sample may be carry-over from other donors' samples. Sequences were derived from cultured CD8+ T cells from PBMCs, sampled from culture after CMV antigen stimulation. The CDR3 bases are TGTGCCACCAGCAGAGATCGGGGCCCTGGTGATACGCAGTATTTT. Translation gives CATSRDRGPGDTQYF.